These T cell receptor beta chains were read from a single sample in a study of blood T cell repertoires in COVID-19. Only in-frame clones appear in the TCRdb table, and some are missing; sequencing was by immunoSEQ multiplex PCR. This sample has about 120,000 clones; about 85% occur once, and the top ten carry 5% to 7.5%. The sample taken for sequencing was peripheral blood. These receptors were collected from a man of 80 years or more with active or convalescent COVID-19. Both conserved end residues are part of each CDR3. Fields, in order: V gene, clone size, D gene, J gene, CDR3 DNA, CDR3 protein. A D gene is named only where the DNA matches it firmly. Rows give clone size only sometimes, using once, few, many, or a class for an expanded clone.

TRBV3-1/TRBV3-2	NA	NA	TRBJ2-7	TGTGCCAGCAGCCAAGTTCCCCAAGGAGGGTACGAGCAGTACTTC	CASSQVPQGGYEQYF
TRBV28	few	NA	TRBJ2-7	TGTGCCAGCAGTTTGGGGAGCTCCTACGAGCAGTACTTC	CASSLGSSYEQYF
TRBV6-2/TRBV6-3	NA	NA	TRBJ2-3	TGTGCCAGCAGTTCGGCATATGGGGCCCGCACAGATACGCAGTATTTT	CASSSAYGARTDTQYF
TRBV19	NA	NA	TRBJ2-7	TGTGCCAGTAGTATCGCGGGACGGGCCTACGAGCAGTACTTC	CASSIAGRAYEQYF
TRBV6-4	NA	NA	TRBJ2-3	TGTGCCAGCATGGTGGGACACACAGATACGCAGTATTTT	CASMVGHTDTQYF
TRBV4-2	few	TRBD1	TRBJ2-2	TGTGCCAGCAGCCCCAAGATATATCGGGACAGGACCAACACCGGGGAGCTGTTTTTT	CASSPKIYRDRTNTGELFF
TRBV6-4	NA	NA	TRBJ1-6	TGTGCCAGCAGTGAACACGACCGGGAAGTTCCCCTCCACTTT	CASSEHDREVPLHF
TRBV28	NA	NA	TRBJ1-2	TGTGCCAGCAGCTCCCCCCGGGGGGCGACGGGCGGCTACACCTTC	CASSSPRGATGGYTF
TRBV9	NA	NA	TRBJ1-1	TGTGCCAGCAGCGACAGGGCCACGCCGAGGAACACTGAAGCTTTCTTT	CASSDRATPRNTEAFF
TRBV3-1/TRBV3-2	NA	NA	TRBJ2-7	TGTGCCAGCAGCCAAAGGAGCTACTCCTACGAGCAGTACTTC	CASSQRSYSYEQYF
TRBV4-3	NA	NA	TRBJ2-1	TGCGCCAGCAGCCAAGTCCAGTACAATGAGCAGTTCTTC	CASSQVQYNEQFF
TRBV7-2	NA	TRBD1	TRBJ1-5	TGTGCCAGCAGCTTAGCCCCAACAGGGGTCAATCAGCCCCAGCATTTT	CASSLAPTGVNQPQHF
TRBV7-3	NA	TRBD2	TRBJ2-5	TGTGCCAGCAGCGCTGGGCTAGCGGGAGTTGAGACCCAGTACTTC	CASSAGLAGVETQYF
TRBV2	NA	TRBD2	TRBJ2-1	TGTGCCAGCAGTGAAGCGCTTGGGGGGACTAGCGGGAGGGAGCAGTTCTTC	CASSEALGGTSGREQFF
TRBV28	NA	TRBD1	TRBJ2-7	TGTGCCAGCTGTCGACAGGGGACCCACGAGCAGTACTTC	CASCRQGTHEQYF
TRBV4-1	NA	TRBD2	TRBJ2-7	TGCGCCAGCAGCCAAGAAACTAGCGGGGTCTACGAGCAGTACTTC	CASSQETSGVYEQYF
TRBV30	NA	TRBD1	TRBJ2-7	TGTGCCTGGAGTCATGACAGGGGGCCCTACGAGCAGTACTTC	CAWSHDRGPYEQYF
TRBV25-1	NA	NA	TRBJ1-6	TGTGCCAGCAGTGAACAGGGAGGATCACCCCTCCACTTT	CASSEQGGSPLHF
TRBV19	NA	NA	TRBJ1-2	TGTGCCAGTAGTATTCGGGAGACGCACTATGGCTACACCTTC	CASSIRETHYGYTF
TRBV9	NA	NA	TRBJ2-2	TGTGCCAGCAGCCCCCGACGCAGGTGGGCCGGGGAGCTGTTTTTT	CASSPRRRWAGELFF
TRBV27	NA	NA	TRBJ1-5	TGTGCCAGCAGTTTAGGTTTCGGGGTCGGAGTACCCCAGCATTTT	CASSLGFGVGVPQHF
TRBV5-1	NA	TRBD1	TRBJ2-7	TGCGCCAGCAGCTTGGTTAACAGGGGGTATTACTCCTACGAGCAGTACTTC	CASSLVNRGYYSYEQYF
TRBV27	NA	NA	TRBJ1-5	TGTGCCAGCAGTTTATTCTACAGTACCAATCAGCCCCAGCATTTT	CASSLFYSTNQPQHF
TRBV7-2	NA	NA	TRBJ2-2	TGTGCCAGCAGCTTAGGGTATGGACGGGAGACCGGGGAGCTGTTTTTT	CASSLGYGRETGELFF
TRBV27	NA	TRBD2	TRBJ2-1	TGTGCCAGCAGGTCCGGGACTAGGGGAAAAGAGCAGTTCTTC	CASRSGTRGKEQFF
TRBV7-3	once	TRBD1	TRBJ1-2	TGTGCCAGCAGCTTAGTTGGGACAGGGGATGGCTACACCTTC	CASSLVGTGDGYTF
TRBV10-3	NA	TRBD1	TRBJ2-1	TGTGCCACCGGACAGGGGGCCCTCAATGAGCAGTTCTTC	CATGQGALNEQFF
TRBV5-1	NA	NA	TRBJ2-3	TGCGCCAGCAGCTTATCCGGAGACACAGATACGCAGTATTTT	CASSLSGDTDTQYF
TRBV7-9	NA	TRBD2	TRBJ2-7	TGTGCCAGCAGCCGGGGACTAGCGGGAGGGTCCTACGAGCAGTACTTC	CASSRGLAGGSYEQYF
TRBV3-1/TRBV3-2	NA	TRBD2	TRBJ2-1	TGTGCCAGCAGCCATATAGCGGGGGGGCCATACGAGCAGTTCTTC	CASSHIAGGPYEQFF
TRBV24-1	once	TRBD1	TRBJ1-4	TGTGCCACCAGTGAGACAGGGGTTGAAAAACTGTTTTTT	CATSETGVEKLFF
TRBV24-1	NA	NA	TRBJ1-4	TGTGCCACCAGTGATTTGAAAGGGGAACTGTTTTTT	CATSDLKGELFF
TRBV5-1	NA	TRBD2	TRBJ2-5	TGCGCCAGCAGCCCCGGGACTAGCGCCGACACACGAGAGACCCAGTACTTC	CASSPGTSADTRETQYF
TRBV4-2	once	NA	TRBJ1-2	TGTGCCAGCAGCCAAGTAGAATTAGCCAACTATGGCTACACCTTC	CASSQVELANYGYTF
TRBV15	NA	TRBD2	TRBJ2-7	TGTGCCACCAGCAGCGACCTAGCGGGGACCTACGAGCAGTACTTC	CATSSDLAGTYEQYF
TRBV28	NA	TRBD2	TRBJ2-2	TGTGCCAGCAGTACCGGGGGGTCGAAGCTATCGAACACCGGGGAGCTGTTTTTT	CASSTGGSKLSNTGELFF
TRBV11-2	few	NA	TRBJ2-5	TGTGCCAGCAGCTTGGTGTGGGAGCCGCAGTACTTC	CASSLVWEPQYF
TRBV10-3	NA	NA	TRBJ1-2	TGTGCCATCAGTGAGTCCGCGGGGTGGTACACCTTC	CAISESAGWYTF
TRBV27	medium-sized	TRBD1	TRBJ1-6	TGTGCCAGCAGTCTATTCTTGGGGACAGGGGGATCACCCCTCCACTTT	CASSLFLGTGGSPLHF
TRBV7-7	NA	TRBD1	TRBJ2-5	TGTGCCAGCGGGTCCGGGACAGGGTTTGGGGAGACCCAGTACTTC	CASGSGTGFGETQYF
TRBV6-2/TRBV6-3	NA	NA	TRBJ2-7	TGTGCCAGCAGTAACACGCGGCGGGGGCAAGATTACGAGCAGTACTTC	CASSNTRRGQDYEQYF
TRBV9	few	NA	TRBJ1-2	TGTGCCAGCAGAAACAGGGAAGACTATGGCTACACCTTC	CASRNREDYGYTF
TRBV5-1	few	TRBD2	TRBJ2-7	TGCGCCAGCAGCTTCAGGACTAGCGGGAGCCCCTCCCTCGGGGAGCAGTACTTC	CASSFRTSGSPSLGEQYF
TRBV24-1	NA	NA	TRBJ2-5	TGTGCCACCAGTGCTGGAGGGCCAGAGACCCAGTACTTC	CATSAGGPETQYF
TRBV5-6	NA	NA	TRBJ1-1	TGTGCCAGCAGCGCCGACTGGAACACTGAAGCTTTCTTT	CASSADWNTEAFF
TRBV9	NA	TRBD2	TRBJ2-3	TGTGCCAGCAGCGTAACGTTCGGCGGGGGGGCCGAAGATACGCAGTATTTT	CASSVTFGGGAEDTQYF
TRBV27	NA	NA	TRBJ1-2	TGTGCCAGCAGTTTTCAGGGTTATGCCAACTATGGCTACACCTTC	CASSFQGYANYGYTF
TRBV29-1	NA	NA	TRBJ1-1	TGCAGCGTCCTACGGGGGGCGCGTCACACTGAAGCTTTCTTT	CSVLRGARHTEAFF